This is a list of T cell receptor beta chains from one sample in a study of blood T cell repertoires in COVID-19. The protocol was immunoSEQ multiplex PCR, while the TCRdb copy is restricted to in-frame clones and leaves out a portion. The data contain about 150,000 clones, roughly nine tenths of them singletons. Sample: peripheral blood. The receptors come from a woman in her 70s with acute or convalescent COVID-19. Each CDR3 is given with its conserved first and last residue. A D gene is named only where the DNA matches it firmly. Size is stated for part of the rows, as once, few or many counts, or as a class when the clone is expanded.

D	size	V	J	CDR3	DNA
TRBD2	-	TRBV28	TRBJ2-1	CASSPREGLANNEQFF	TGTGCCAGCAGTCCGAGGGAAGGACTAGCTAACAATGAGCAGTTCTTC
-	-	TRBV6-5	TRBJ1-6	CASSYVQGRGSPLHF	TGTGCCAGCAGTTACGTCCAGGGGAGGGGTTCACCCCTCCACTTT
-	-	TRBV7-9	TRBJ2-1	CASSFPFAGIGYNEQFF	TGTGCCAGCAGCTTCCCCTTTGCGGGTATAGGCTACAATGAGCAGTTCTTC
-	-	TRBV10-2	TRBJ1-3	CASSVSSGNTIYF	TGCGCCAGCAGTGTTAGCTCTGGAAACACCATATATTTT
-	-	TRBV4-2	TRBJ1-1	CASSHPGVATEAFF	TGTGCCAGCAGCCATCCGGGTGTGGCCACTGAAGCTTTCTTT
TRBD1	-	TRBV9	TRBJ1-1	CASSPKVLTGTAEAFF	TGTGCCAGCAGCCCCAAGGTCCTGACAGGGACGGCTGAAGCTTTCTTT
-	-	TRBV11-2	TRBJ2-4	CASSSRLAKNIQYF	TGTGCCAGCAGCTCGCGATTAGCCAAAAACATTCAGTACTTC
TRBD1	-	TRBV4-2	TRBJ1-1	CASSQGQPTEAFF	TGTGCCAGCAGCCAGGGACAGCCAACTGAAGCTTTCTTT
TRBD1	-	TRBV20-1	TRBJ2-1	CSASPIPGQANNEQFF	TGCAGTGCTAGTCCTATTCCGGGACAGGCTAACAATGAGCAGTTCTTC
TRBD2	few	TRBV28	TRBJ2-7	CASSRTSGGYEQYF	TGTGCCAGCAGTAGGACTAGCGGGGGATACGAGCAGTACTTC
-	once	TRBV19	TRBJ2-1	CASSIRLDAYNEQFF	TGTGCCAGTAGTATTCGGCTAGATGCCTACAATGAGCAGTTCTTC
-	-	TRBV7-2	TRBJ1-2	CASSYRANYGYTF	TGTGCCAGCAGCTATAGAGCTAACTATGGCTACACCTTC
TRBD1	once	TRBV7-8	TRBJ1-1	CASSSRQGTYAEAFF	TGTGCCAGCAGCTCCAGACAGGGGACTTACGCTGAAGCTTTCTTT
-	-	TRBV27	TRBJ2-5	CASSLFPHSGSGAQYF	TGTGCCAGCAGTTTATTCCCCCACTCCGGGTCCGGGGCCCAGTACTTC
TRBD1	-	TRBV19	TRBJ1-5	CASNHRTGWEPQHF	TGTGCCAGTAACCACCGGACAGGCTGGGAACCCCAGCATTTT
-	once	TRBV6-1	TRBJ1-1	CASSEGGYLTEAFF	TGTGCCAGCAGTGAGGGAGGGTACCTCACTGAAGCTTTCTTT
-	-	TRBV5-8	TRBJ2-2	CASSLYPGGSGELFF	TGTGCCAGCAGCTTGTACCCTGGGGGGTCCGGGGAGCTGTTTTTT
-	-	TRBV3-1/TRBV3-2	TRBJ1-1	CASRAQPNTEAFF	TGTGCCAGCAGAGCGCAGCCGAACACTGAAGCTTTCTTT
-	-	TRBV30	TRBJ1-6	CAWSSPRDRRGPNSPLHF	TGTGCCTGGAGTTCCCCGCGCGACAGGAGAGGCCCCAATTCACCCCTCCACTTT
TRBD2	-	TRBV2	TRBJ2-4	CASSESSGRSKNIQYF	TGTGCCAGCAGCGAATCTAGCGGGAGAAGCAAAAACATTCAGTACTTC
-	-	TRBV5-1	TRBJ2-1	CASSLGGGVYNEQFF	TGCGCCAGCAGCTTGGGAGGCGGGGTCTACAATGAGCAGTTCTTC
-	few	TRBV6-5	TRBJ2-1	CASSYLDPRGEQFF	TGTGCCAGCAGTTACCTGGACCCTAGGGGTGAGCAGTTCTTC
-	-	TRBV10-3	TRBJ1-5	CAISEGDVWRVGSNQPQHF	TGTGCCATCAGTGAGGGGGATGTATGGAGGGTAGGGAGCAATCAGCCCCAGCATTTT
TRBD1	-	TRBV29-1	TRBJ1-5	CSVGGQGNNQPQHF	TGCAGCGTTGGGGGACAGGGTAATAATCAGCCCCAGCATTTT